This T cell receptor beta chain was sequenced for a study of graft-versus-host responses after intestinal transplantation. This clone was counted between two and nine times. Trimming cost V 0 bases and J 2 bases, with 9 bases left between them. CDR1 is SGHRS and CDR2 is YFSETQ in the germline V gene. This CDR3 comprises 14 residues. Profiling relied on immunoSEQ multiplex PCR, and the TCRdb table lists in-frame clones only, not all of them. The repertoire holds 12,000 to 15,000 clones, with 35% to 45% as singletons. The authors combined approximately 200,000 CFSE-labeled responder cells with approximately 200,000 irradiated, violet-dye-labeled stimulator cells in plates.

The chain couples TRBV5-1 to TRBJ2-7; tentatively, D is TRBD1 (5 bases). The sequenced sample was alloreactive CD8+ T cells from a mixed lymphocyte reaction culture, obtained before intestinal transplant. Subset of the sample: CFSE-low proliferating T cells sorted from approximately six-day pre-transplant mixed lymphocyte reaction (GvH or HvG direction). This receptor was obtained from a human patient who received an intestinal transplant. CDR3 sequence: CASSLVPGTYEQYF. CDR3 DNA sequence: TGCGCCAGCAGCTTGGTTCCAGGGACCTACGAGCAGTACTTC.